The 31 T cell receptor beta chains below come from one sample, sequenced in a study of tumor-infiltrating lymphocytes in primary liver carcinoma. From around 0.5 ug of total RNA, TCR beta-specific cDNA was reverse-transcribed using a constant-region primer. Investigators got TCR beta libraries out of three nested multiplex PCR rounds, done with slightly modified ARM-PCR. The study ran its first two PCR rounds for roughly 11 cycles each, using TRBV1-TRBV30 forward primers and a C-beta reverse primer. TCRdb processed the multiplex PCR reads anew with MiXCR; each CDR3 protein has one entry. The table includes about 310,000 distinct CDR3 sequences, approximately 60% detected once. RNA isolated from unsorted whole blood supplied the blood RNA, with germline DNA also extracted. Sequences were obtained from peripheral blood. The receptors come from a man aged 40-49 years with primary liver carcinoma and hepatitis B virus infection.

A remark on this clonotype: One junction end does not reproduce the germline sequence, and a read error may be involved. The chain has TRBV6-1 and TRBJ2-3; 12 bases are a match to TRBD2. The CDR3 contains 21 residues. Germline lookup yields CDR1 MNHNS and CDR2 SASEGT. CDR3 sequence: CASGEALRLAGGRSSTDTQYF. DNA of the CDR3: TGTGCCAGCGGTGAAGCGCTTCGGCTAGCGGGAGGGAGATCTAGCACAGATACGCAGTATTTT.

The rearrangement uses TRBV12-3 or TRBV12-4 and TRBJ2-5, with 9 bases aligning to TRBD2. The CDR3 sequence is 18 residues long. V gave up 4 bases and J gave up 1 base; unmatched junction bases: 13. In DNA form, the CDR3 reads TGTGCCAGCAGTTCACGGCAGATACTAGCGGGCATCCAAGAGACCCAGTACTTC. It translates to CASSSRQILAGIQETQYF.

About this clonotype: At one end, the junction sequence differs from germline, possibly due to a read error. The chain couples TRBV5-1 to TRBJ1-5, with D unresolved. This CDR3 comprises 13 residues. Germline lookup yields CDR1 SGHRS and CDR2 YFSETQ. For the CDR3, the DNA is TGCACCAGCAGCTTGCGATGGGGACAGCCCCAGCATTTT. Translated, it gives CTSSLRWGQPQHF.

The CDR3 DNA reads as TGTGCCAGCAAACCTAAACAGGGGGCAAGCGGGGAGCTGTTTTTT. It is translated as CASKPKQGASGELFF. The chain links TRBV7-9 to TRBJ2-2; 9 positions match TRBD1. Per germline, CDR1 SEHNR and CDR2 FQNEAQ (reference sequence). CDR3 length: 15 amino acids. Trimming cost V 7 bases and J 7 bases; bases outside gene matches: 10. The variable domain in full, with the rest retrieved from reference TRBV7-9 and TRBJ2-2, is DTGVSQNPRHKITKRGQNVTFRCDPISEHNRLYWYRQTLGQGPEFLTYFQNEAQLEKSRLLSDRFSAERPKGSFSTLEIQRTEQGDSAMYLCASKPKQGASGELFFGEGSRLTVL.

The V call is TRBV28, the J call TRBJ1-1; D is unclear. The CDR3 sequence is 14 residues long. Per germline, CDR1 MDHEN and CDR2 SYDVKM. Trimming removed 5 bases from V and 4 bases from J, with 14 bases in between. The CDR3 loop is CASSLPGRGTEAFF. CDR3 bases: TGTGCCAGCAGTCTCCCTGGACGGGGCACTGAAGCTTTCTTT.

This clonotype was seen many times. The rearrangement joins TRBV11-1 to TRBJ2-5, with D perhaps matching TRBD2 (5 bases). Germline CDR1 reads SGHAT; CDR2 reads FQDESV (reference sequence). CDR3 length equals 16 residues. V lost 2 bases and J 2 bases, leaving 15 bases between the germline ends. The CDR3 is CASSLSPVASQETQYF. CDR3 bases: TGTGCCAGCAGCTTATCACCGGTAGCGAGTCAAGAGACCCAGTACTTC.

The chain uses TRBV11-2 and TRBJ2-1; 11 bases match TRBD2. Germline V gene data show CDR1 as SGHAT and CDR2 as FQNNGV. This CDR3 comprises 15 residues. The V and J ends lost 6 bases and 9 bases, in that order; junction bases with no gene match: 10. CDR3 bases: TGTGCCAGCAGAGGAACTAGCGGGAGCTATTCTGAGCAGTTCTTC. Translated, it gives CASRGTSGSYSEQFF.

Remarks on this clonotype: Because it lacks the conserved phenylalanine or tryptophan at the end, this CDR3 is likely a read error. The chain combines TRBV29-1 with TRBJ2-5, with 9 bases aligning to TRBD2. Looked up from germline, CDR1 is SQVTM and CDR2 is ANQGSEA. This CDR3 region has 13 residues. The CDR3, as DNA: TGCAACGTTAGCGGGAGAGGGGGGGAGACCCAGTACTAC. Translation: CNVSGRGGETQYY.

CDR3: CASSLVRGRNYNEQFF. CDR3 sequence (DNA): TGTGCCAGCAGCTTGGTTAGAGGGAGGAACTACAATGAGCAGTTCTTC. V usage is TRBV5-4 and J usage is TRBJ2-1; D is perhaps TRBD2 (6 bases). Germline V lookup: CDR1 SGHNT, CDR2 YYREEE (reference sequence). The CDR3 extends over 16 amino acids. Deletions cut 0 bases from V and 3 bases from J, with 13 bases between.

This clonotype came up many times. This chain joins TRBV29-1 and TRBJ1-2; 10 bases map to TRBD1. V shed 6 bases and J 5 bases; nucleotides not matched to a gene: 3. In germline, CDR1 is SQVTM, CDR2 ANQGSEA. The CDR3 runs to 12 residues. In DNA, the CDR3 is TGCAGCGTAAGGGACAGGGGTTATGGCTACACCTTC. This encodes CSVRDRGYGYTF. Using reference TRBV29-1 and TRBJ1-2 for the parts outside the CDR3, the full variable domain is SAVISQKPSRDICQRGTSLTIQCQVDSQVTMMFWYRQQPGQSLTLIATANQGSEATYESGFVIDKFPISRPNLTFSTLTVSNMSPEDSSIYLCSVRDRGYGYTFGSGTRLTVV.

This rearrangement joins TRBV5-1 to TRBJ2-1; 8 bases line up with TRBD2. The CDR3 totals 15 residues. Germline-derived CDR1 and CDR2 are SGHRS and YFSETQ. Trimming took 0 bases from V and 6 from J; bases not matched to a gene: 5. The CDR3 nucleotides read TGCGCCAGCAGCTTGGCTAGCGGGTCTTGCAATGAGCAGTTCTTC. Its protein product is CASSLASGSCNEQFF.

The chain has TRBV5-8 and TRBJ2-7; 7 bases agree with TRBD2. CDR3 size: 14 residues. Unmatched junction bases numbered 9, after V lost 4 bases and J lost 5 bases. Per the germline V gene, CDR1 is SGHTS and CDR2 is YDEGEE. The CDR3 is CASSLPGRAHEQYF. Here the CDR3 DNA reads TGTGCCAGCAGCCTACCGGGGAGGGCCCACGAGCAGTACTTC.

Of note for this clonotype: A much larger clone differs by one base, so this may be a read error. This chain uses TRBV5-4 with TRBJ2-3, with D possibly being TRBD2 (5 bases). The CDR3 length is 15 residues. Germline V gene sequence: CDR1 SGHNT, CDR2 YYREEE (reference sequence). CDR3 coding DNA: TGTGCCGGCAGCTTGTGGTTGGCCTCGGGGGATACGCAGTATTTT. This translates into CAGSLWLASGDTQYF.

Remarks on this clonotype: Lacking the conserved final phenylalanine or tryptophan, this CDR3 likely reflects a read error. The CDR3 DNA sequence: TGTGCCAGCAGCTTGGGACTAGCGGGGGGAGATACGCAGTATATT. Its translation is CASSLGLAGGDTQYI. The chain is built from TRBV5-4 and TRBJ2-3; 13 bases fit TRBD2. This CDR3 has 15 amino acids. CDR1 and CDR2 from the germline V gene are SGHNT and YYREEE (reference sequence). J was trimmed by 5 bases and V by 0 bases; bases with no gene match: 0.

Of note for this clonotype: The junction and the germline gene differ at one end; a read error may be behind it. The J gene is TRBJ2-2, the V gene TRBV11-1; 8 bases align to TRBD1. CDR3 length: 15 residues. CDR1 SGHAT and CDR2 FQDESV come from the germline V gene (reference sequence). In nucleotides, the CDR3 is TGTGCCAGCAGCCCGACAGGGGTCAACACCGGGGAGCTGTCTTTC. Amino acid sequence: CASSPTGVNTGELSF.

Comments on this clonotype: The CDR3 does not close with the conserved phenylalanine or tryptophan, likely indicating a read error. The chain recombines TRBV5-6 with TRBJ1-1; D may be TRBD1 (6 bases). This CDR3 is built from 12 residues. The V end was cut by 1 base, the J end by 7 bases, with 8 bases between. Germline V gives CDR1 SGHDT, CDR2 YYEEEE. In DNA, the CDR3 is TGTGCCAGCAGCTTGAAGGGGGGTGAAGCTTTCCTT. Its protein product is CASSLKGGEAFL.

The gene calls are TRBV28 and TRBJ1-5; 7 bases fit TRBD1. The length of the CDR3 is 13 residues. Germline V lookup: CDR1 MDHEN, CDR2 SYDVKM. The V segment lost 6 bases and the J segment 4 bases; nucleotides outside the gene matches: 3. CDR3 nucleotides: TGTGCCAGCAGGAGGGGGCAGAATCAGCCCCAGCATTTT. Residues: CASRRGQNQPQHF.

The chain links TRBV7-9 to TRBJ2-1; 7 nucleotides line up with TRBD2. Unmatched junction bases numbered 14, after V lost 5 bases and J lost 4 bases. The CDR3 covers 17 residues. CDR1 SEHNR and CDR2 FQNEAQ come from the germline V gene (reference sequence). The CDR3 DNA reads as TGTGCCAGCAGCATCGCCAGAGCGACTAGCTTGTACAATGAGCAGTTCTTC. The encoded protein is CASSIARATSLYNEQFF.

As to this clonotype: A much larger clone differs by one base, so this may be a read error. The chain links TRBV12-3 or TRBV12-4 to TRBJ2-2, with a possible D match to TRBD2 (6 bases). The CDR3 has 14 amino acids. The CDR3 sequence is CASAPAGFSGKLFF. CDR3 nucleotide sequence: TGTGCCAGCGCCCCAGCGGGTTTTTCCGGGAAGCTGTTTTTT.

Notes on this clonotype: Its ends do not fully match the called genes, so a read error is possible. The CDR3 nucleotides read TGTGCGAGCAGGCGACAGAGGTTGGACTATGGCTACACCTTC. Translating it yields CASRRQRLDYGYTF. This chain connects TRBV12-3 or TRBV12-4 to TRBJ1-2, with a possible D match to TRBD1 (5 bases). This CDR3 contains 14 residues.

This clonotype was detected ten times or more. The chain is built from TRBV11-1 and TRBJ2-3; 7 bases agree with TRBD2. Germline CDR1 and CDR2: SGHAT and FQDESV (reference sequence). This CDR3 is 16 amino acids long. V trimming: 2 bases; J trimming: 2 bases; junction bases outside the gene matches: 7. CDR3 sequence: CASSLTRGSPTDTQYF. Here the CDR3 DNA reads TGTGCCAGCAGCTTAACACGCGGGAGCCCCACAGATACGCAGTATTTT. Full variable domain (rest looked up from reference TRBV11-1 and TRBJ2-3): EAEVAQSPRYKITEKSQAVAFWCDPISGHATLYWYRQILGQGPELLVQFQDESVVDDSQLPKDRFSAERLKGVDSTLKIQPAELGDSAMYLCASSLTRGSPTDTQYFGPGTRLTVL.

Regarding this clonotype: The germline gene is not matched at one end of the junction; a read error may be the cause. The J gene is TRBJ2-7, the V gene TRBV12-3 or TRBV12-4; 8 bases align to TRBD2. CDR3 length: 14 residues. CDR3 DNA sequence: TGTGCCAGCAGTTCCGGGGGGGCAGTCTACGAGCAGTATTTC. Translating gives CASSSGGAVYEQYF.

Of note for this clonotype: A much larger clonotype is one base distant, so this may be a read error. The genes are TRBV6-1 and TRBJ2-5, with D uncertain. V was cut by 6 bases and J by 4 bases, with 18 bases left in between. CDR1 MNHNS and CDR2 SASEGT come from the germline V gene. This CDR3 has 15 amino acids. The CDR3 DNA sequence: TGTGCCAGCAGGTTTGCCCCGGGCCCCATAGAGACCCAGTACTTC. It encodes CASRFAPGPIETQYF.

Worth noting for this clonotype: An end of the junction does not agree with germline; a read error may underlie this. V gene TRBV11-3 combines with J gene TRBJ2-3, with a weak D call TRBD2 (6 bases). CDR3 size: 15 residues. Per the germline V gene, CDR1 is SGHNT and CDR2 is YENEEA. CDR3 sequence reads: CAGSRGTGGIDTQYF. As DNA, the CDR3 is TGTGCCGGCAGCCGCGGGACGGGTGGGATAGATACGCAGTATTTT.

Notes on this clonotype: The conserved final phenylalanine or tryptophan is absent from the CDR3, which likely points to a read error. This chain uses TRBV30 with TRBJ2-3, with 9 bases fitting TRBD1. Looked up from germline, CDR1 is GTSNPN and CDR2 is SVGIG (reference sequence). V shed 0 bases, J shed 4 bases, and the junction held 5 bases outside the gene matches. The CDR3 loop spans 15 amino acids. The CDR3 bases are TGTGCCTGGAGTGTAGGGACAGGGCGGGCAGATACGCAGTATCTT. It encodes CAWSVGTGRADTQYL.

This clonotype was picked up one time. This chain joins TRBV11-3 and TRBJ2-1, with TRBD1 matching over 10 bases. This CDR3 is 18 amino acids long. Germline V gene lookup returns CDR1 SGHNT and CDR2 YENEEA. The CDR3: CTISLDEGDRGTYNEQFF. The DNA for the CDR3 is TGTACCATCAGCTTAGATGAGGGGGACAGGGGTACCTACAATGAGCAGTTCTTC.

Regarding this clonotype: At one end the junction does not follow the germline gene, possibly because of a read error. The gene calls are TRBV11-1 and TRBJ2-5; D may be TRBD1 or TRBD2 (5 bases each). This CDR3 spans 11 amino acids. Germline lookup yields CDR1 SGHAT and CDR2 FQDESV (reference sequence). CDR3 region: CASSSMGTQYF. In DNA form, the CDR3 reads TGTGCCAGCAGCTCCATGGGGACCCAATACTTC.

In regard to this clonotype: A read error may be the cause here, since a much bigger clone is one base away. The chain uses TRBV10-3 and TRBJ2-5; TRBD2 might be the D (5 bases). CDR3 length equals 12 residues. Trimming pared 3 bases from V and 8 bases from J, leaving 10 bases between. Germline V gene data show CDR1 as ENHRY and CDR2 as SYGVKD. Here the CDR3 reads CAISDMEDTQYF. For the CDR3, the DNA is TGTGCCATCAGTGATATGGAGGATACCCAGTACTTC.

This clonotype was counted once. J is TRBJ2-2 and V is TRBV4-1; unclear D gene. In germline, CDR1 is MGHRA, CDR2 YSYEKL. CDR3 length: 16 amino acids. Between the trimmed V and J ends, which lost 1 base and 4 bases, there was a span of 13 bases. CDR3 in amino acids: CASSQGGLMITGELFF. Here the CDR3 DNA reads TGCGCCAGCAGCCAAGGGGGATTAATGATCACCGGGGAGCTGTTTTTT.

Comments on this clonotype: A read error is possible here, since a much larger clone lies one base away. Because it lacks the conserved phenylalanine or tryptophan at the end, this CDR3 is likely a read error. The genes are TRBV12-3 or TRBV12-4 and TRBJ1-2; D not certain. V lost 3 bases to trimming and J lost 9 bases, with 14 bases between them. This CDR3 has 13 amino acids. The CDR3 protein is CASSFNVGSRYTS. For the CDR3, the DNA is TGTGCCAGCAGTTTTAATGTAGGGAGCCGCTACACCTCC.

This chain uses TRBV20-1 with TRBJ2-1; the match to TRBD2 covers 11 bases. Unmatched junction bases numbered 12, after V lost 4 bases and J lost 7 bases. This CDR3 is built from 16 residues. Looked up from germline, CDR1 is DFQATT and CDR2 is SNEGSKA (reference sequence). CDR3 nucleotides: TGCAGTGCTATAACTAGCGGGAGAGGTCTGGGTAATGAGCAGTTCTTC. This encodes CSAITSGRGLGNEQFF.